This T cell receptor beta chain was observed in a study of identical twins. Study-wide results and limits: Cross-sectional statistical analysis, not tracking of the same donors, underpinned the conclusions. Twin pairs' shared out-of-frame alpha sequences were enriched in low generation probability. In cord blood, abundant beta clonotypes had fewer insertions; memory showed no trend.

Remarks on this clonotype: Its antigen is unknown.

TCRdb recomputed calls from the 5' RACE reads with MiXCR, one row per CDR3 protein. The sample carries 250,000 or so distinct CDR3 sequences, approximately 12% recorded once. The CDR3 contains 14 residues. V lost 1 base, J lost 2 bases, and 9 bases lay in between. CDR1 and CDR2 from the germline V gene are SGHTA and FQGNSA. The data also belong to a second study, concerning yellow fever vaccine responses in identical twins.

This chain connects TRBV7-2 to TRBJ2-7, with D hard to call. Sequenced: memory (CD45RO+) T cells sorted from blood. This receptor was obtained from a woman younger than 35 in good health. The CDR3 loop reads CASSLEAKAYEQYF. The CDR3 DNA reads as TGTGCCAGCAGCTTAGAAGCCAAGGCCTACGAGCAGTACTTC.